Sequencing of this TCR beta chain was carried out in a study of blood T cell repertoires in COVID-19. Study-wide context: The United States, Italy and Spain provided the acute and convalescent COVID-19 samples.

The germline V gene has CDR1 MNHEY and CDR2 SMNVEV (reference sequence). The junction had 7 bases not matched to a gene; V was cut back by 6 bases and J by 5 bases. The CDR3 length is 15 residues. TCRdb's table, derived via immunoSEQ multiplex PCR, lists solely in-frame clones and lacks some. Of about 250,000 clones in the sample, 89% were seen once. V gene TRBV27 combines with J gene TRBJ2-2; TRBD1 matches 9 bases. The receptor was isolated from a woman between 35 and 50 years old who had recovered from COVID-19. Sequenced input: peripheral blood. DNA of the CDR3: TGTGCCAGCAGCCTAGGACAGGGGCGGACCGGGGAGCTGTTTTTT. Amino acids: CASSLGQGRTGELFF.